Sequencing of this T cell receptor (beta chain) was carried out in a study of radiotherapy plus CTLA-4 blockade in lung cancer (dated 2018 in TCRdb). In the study overall: Among enrolled patients, 18% had an objective response and 25% to 35% reached disease control.

In this study, focal radiation therapy paired with CTLA-4 blockade (ipilimumab) was tested in patients who had chemo-refractory metastatic non-small-cell lung cancer. The germline V gene specifies MDHEN as CDR1 and SYDVKM as CDR2. V and J are truncated by 6 bases and 6 bases respectively, leaving an intervening sequence of 12 bases. The CDR3 measures 13 amino acids from cysteine to phenylalanine. Kept here is only the CDR3 DNA, which spans 39 bases and is read in frame from base 1. General findings and caveats noted by the study authors: Increased serum interferon-beta after radiation, together with early dynamic changes in blood T cell clones, were reported to be the strongest predictors of response. After treatment with radiotherapy and ipilimumab, TCR clones that originated in tumors expanded in peripheral blood.

Preparation of the library involved the immunoSEQ multiplex PCR assay. The table was pulled from immuneACCESS by TCRdb, which kept in-frame rearrangements only. Such tables lose some clones; where checked, under half of the loss comes from unresolved V genes, and the rest has no known cause. The sample records around 85,000 clones, around 85% of which are singletons. Just over 2% of the sample rests with the top ten. With regard to this clone: Its antigen has not been determined. Within one base of it there is no much larger clone, and no base qualities were kept.

The sample was peripheral blood, taken from a patient treated with radiotherapy plus ipilimumab. The chain is assembled from TRBV28 and TRBJ2-4; tentative D gene TRBD1, with 6 bases matching. The origin of this receptor is a human donor with non-small cell lung cancer who had a partial response to radiotherapy plus ipilimumab. For the CDR3, the sequence is CASRKDRLNIQYF. Read as DNA, the sequence is TGTGCCAGCAGGAAGGACAGATTAAACATTCAGTACTTC.